Each of the 26 T cell receptor beta chains below was sequenced from the same sample in a study of tumor-infiltrating lymphocytes in oesophageal squamous cell carcinoma. TCRdb redid the calling of the PCR reads with MiXCR, one entry per CDR3 protein. The profile shows 8,500 to 11,000 distinct CDR3 sequences, around 60% of them singletons. Sequencing used esophageal tumor tissue. The receptors were gathered from a female donor with esophageal squamous cell carcinoma.

The chain combines TRBV7-2 with TRBJ2-7; 9 nucleotides line up with TRBD1. The J call is uncertain, as TRBJ2-1 better fits the DNA end. CDR1 is SGHTA, CDR2 FQGNSA, per germline. The CDR3 contains 15 residues. In DNA form, the CDR3 reads TGTGCCAGCAGCTTAGAACAGGGGGCGTACAATGAGCAGTTCTTC. The encoded protein is CASSLEQGAYNEQFF.

The chain has TRBV7-2 and TRBJ2-5; maybe TRBD1 (6 bases). Germline-derived CDR1 and CDR2 are SGHTA and FQGNSA. The CDR3 is made up of 14 amino acids. V was clipped by 5 bases and J by 1 base, with 11 bases between them. The CDR3 region has the DNA TGTGCCAGCAGCCCCGGACAGTTCCAAGAGACCCAGTACTTC. It translates to CASSPGQFQETQYF.

This clonotype rates as medium-sized. This sequence may be a read error, since a much larger clone differs from it by one base. The genes are TRBV11-2 and TRBJ2-1; D ambiguous. The J call could be wrong; TRBJ2-7 is a better fit for the DNA end. Germline CDR1 SGHAT, CDR2 FQNNGV. The CDR3 is made up of 14 amino acids. Here the CDR3 reads CASSLEHSYNEQYF. CDR3 coding DNA: TGTGCCAGCAGCTTAGAACACTCCTACAATGAGCAGTACTTC.

The chain recombines TRBV25-1 with TRBJ2-3, with D maybe TRBD2 (6 bases). V lost 0 bases and J lost 4, with 14 bases in between. Germline lookup yields CDR1 MGHDK and CDR2 SYGVNS. The CDR3 contains 16 residues. CDR3 bases: TGTGCCAGCAGTGAATACCGACTAGGGAGCGCAGATACGCAGTATTTT. Encoded protein: CASSEYRLGSADTQYF.

The rearrangement joins TRBV28 to TRBJ2-4, with 14 bases that match TRBD2. The end of the DNA aligns better with TRBJ2-1, so the J call may be wrong. In germline, CDR1 is MDHEN, CDR2 SYDVKM. The CDR3 extends over 15 amino acids. The CDR3 here is CASSWGLAGVGEQFF. The CDR3 DNA sequence: TGTGCCAGCAGTTGGGGACTAGCGGGAGTGGGAGAGCAGTTCTTC.

V usage is TRBV7-4 and J usage is TRBJ2-1; D is uncertain. The J call may be in error: the DNA end matches TRBJ2-7 better. The CDR3 totals 12 residues. CDR1 SGHVT and CDR2 SQSDAQ come from the germline V gene. CDR3 sequence: CASSLMIYEQYF. The CDR3 coding sequence is TGTGCCAGCAGCTTAATGATCTACGAGCAGTACTTC.

In its sample, this clonotype was seen a few times. V is TRBV7-2 and J is TRBJ2-4; 9 bases line up with TRBD2. The J call may be mistaken, given a closer DNA end match to TRBJ2-7. The CDR3 is 15 residues long. The V gene's germline CDR1 is SGHTA and CDR2 FQGNSA. The CDR3 spells CASHAGGAVGYEQYF. The CDR3 DNA reads TGTGCCAGCCACGCGGGGGGGGCGGTAGGATACGAGCAGTACTTC.

The CDR3 sequence is CASSLVVVGPVVTGELFF. In DNA form, the CDR3 reads TGTGCCAGCAGTTTAGTTGTGGTGGGACCGGTAGTAACCGGGGAGCTGTTTTTT. The rearrangement uses TRBV6-2 or TRBV6-3 and TRBJ2-2; D may correspond to TRBD1 or TRBD2 (5 bases each). Germline CDR1 and CDR2: MNHEY and SVGEGT. CDR3 length: 18 residues. The germline V and J ends were trimmed by 4 bases and 5 bases, with 23 bases remaining between them.

This clonotype is deemed medium-sized (0.01 to 0.1%). The chain joins TRBV7-3 to TRBJ2-7, with 8 bases lining up with TRBD2. V shed 6 bases and J 0 bases; nucleotides not matched to a gene: 4. The germline V gene has CDR1 SGHTA and CDR2 FQGTGA. The length of the CDR3 is 14 residues. The CDR3 sequence: CASRPSGGSYEQYF. CDR3 bases: TGTGCCAGCAGACCCAGCGGGGGCTCCTACGAGCAGTACTTC.

This clonotype was observed a single time. V usage is TRBV10-3 and J usage is TRBJ1-1; D tentatively fits TRBD1 or TRBD2 (5 bases each). The DNA end favors TRBJ2-5, so the J call may be wrong. The germline CDR1 and CDR2 sequences are ENHRY and SYGVKD. The CDR3 consists of 14 residues. As DNA, the CDR3 is TGTGCCATCAGTGACCGGGACGGACAAGAGACCCAGTACTTC. Encoded protein: CAISDRDGQETQYF.

The chain has TRBV7-2 and TRBJ2-3, with a possible D match to TRBD2 (5 bases). The V gene's germline CDR1 is SGHTA and CDR2 FQGNSA. The CDR3 sequence is 15 residues long. The V gene lost 9 bases and the J gene lost 3 bases, with 19 bases spanning the gap. The CDR3 reads CASQSARGHTDTQYF. As DNA, the CDR3 is TGTGCCAGTCAATCCGCCCGAGGGCATACAGATACGCAGTATTTT.

There are many counts of this clonotype. The chain employs TRBV7-9 and TRBJ2-3; D is perhaps TRBD2 (6 bases). Per germline, CDR1 SEHNR and CDR2 FQNEAQ (reference sequence). The CDR3 covers 16 residues. V was cut by 1 base and J by 3 bases, with 14 bases left in between. The CDR3 reads CASSLGRGRRTDTQYF. The CDR3 DNA reads TGTGCCAGCAGCTTAGGGCGGGGAAGAAGGACAGATACGCAGTATTTT.

On this clonotype itself: The conserved phenylalanine or tryptophan is not found at the CDR3 terminus, so this likely reflects a read error. The DNA is left out, because the CDR3 cannot be placed on it with certainty; the CDR3 is given as TCRdb lists it. This chain uses TRBV6-1 with TRBJ2-6; TRBD1, the D gene given by the table, was not confirmed from the DNA. Per germline, CDR1 MNHNS and CDR2 SASEGT. The CDR3 has 17 amino acids, counting both end residues. The CDR3 here is CASSLLSGTHYEQYFGA.

The V and J genes are TRBV7-2 and TRBJ2-3, with 7 positions matching TRBD2. The J call may be incorrect, as the DNA end agrees better with TRBJ2-1. The CDR3 has 16 residues. Germline V gene lookup returns CDR1 SGHTA and CDR2 FQGNSA. The CDR3 coding sequence is TGTGCCAGCAGCTTAGCCCCCGGGACTGGACTAGGGACCCAGTTCTTC. Protein product: CASSLAPGTGLGTQFF.

This clonotype turned up a few times. Its ends do not fully match the called genes, so a read error is possible. V usage is TRBV11-2 and J usage is TRBJ2-5; D perhaps matches TRBD1 (6 bases). Looked up from germline, CDR1 is SGHAT and CDR2 is FQNNGV. CDR3 length equals 15 residues. In DNA form, the CDR3 reads TGTGCCAGCACCTTAGGGTGGACAGCTCGAGAGACCCAGTACTTC. Protein: CASTLGWTARETQYF.

This chain links TRBV7-9 with TRBJ2-1; D may correspond to TRBD1 or TRBD2 (6 bases each). V gave up 7 bases and J gave up 4 bases, with 14 bases separating them. The CDR3 spans 14 residues. Germline values: CDR1 SEHNR, CDR2 FQNEAQ (reference sequence). The CDR3: CASTMGGVYNEQFF. The DNA of the CDR3 is TGTGCCAGCACTATGGGGGGCGTTTACAATGAGCAGTTCTTC.

The V and J genes are TRBV7-2 and TRBJ2-4; a possible D gene is TRBD1 (5 bases). The J call could be wrong; TRBJ1-2 is a better fit for the DNA end. Looked up from germline, CDR1 is SGHTA and CDR2 is FQGNSA. CDR3 length equals 15 residues. The CDR3 region is CASSLEPGLGYGYTF. CDR3 nucleotide sequence: TGTGCCAGCAGCTTAGAACCAGGGCTTGGCTATGGCTACACCTTC.

The chain carries TRBV7-2 and TRBJ2-4; 12 bases agree with TRBD2. Near its end, the DNA agrees better with TRBJ2-7, so the J call may be wrong. CDR3 length: 15 amino acids. Germline-derived CDR1 and CDR2 are SGHTA and FQGNSA. The CDR3 DNA reads TGTGCCAGCAGCTTAAGGACTAGCGGGATTTACGAGCAGTACTTC. Amino acids: CASSLRTSGIYEQYF.

The chain combines TRBV7-3 with TRBJ2-3; D is uncertain. The DNA end favors TRBJ2-1, so the J call may be wrong. The CDR3 length is 13 residues. The germline CDR1 and CDR2 sequences are SGHTA and FQGTGA. The CDR3 sequence: CASSLSSFNEQFF. CDR3 in DNA: TGTGCCAGCAGCTTATCTTCGTTCAATGAGCAGTTCTTC.

The rearrangement links TRBV7-6 to TRBJ2-7; D is ambiguous. Germline V gene sequence: CDR1 SGHVS, CDR2 FNYEAQ. V lost 5 bases and J 6 bases, leaving 8 bases between the germline ends. The CDR3 sequence is 11 residues long. The DNA of the CDR3 is TGTGCCAGCAGCCCAGGAACCGAGCAGTACTTC. The encoded protein is CASSPGTEQYF.

The CDR3 loop reads CASSSSDTQYF. The CDR3 region has the DNA TGTGCCAGCAGCTCTTCAGATACGCAGTATTTT. The chain couples TRBV7-2 to TRBJ2-3; D not resolved. V lost 4 bases to trimming and J lost 4 bases, with 3 bases between them. CDR1 is SGHTA, CDR2 FQGNSA, per germline. The CDR3 runs 11 residues.

The CDR3 DNA reads as TGTGCCAGCAGCTCAGCCGGGGGTCTGGGGCAGTACTTC. This gives the protein CASSSAGGLGQYF. V usage is TRBV7-2 and J usage is TRBJ2-7; maybe TRBD2 (6 bases). V was shortened by 4 bases and J by 9 bases, with 16 bases between the two germline ends. The CDR3 extends over 13 amino acids. CDR1 SGHTA and CDR2 FQGNSA come from the germline V gene.

This sequence joins TRBV11-2 and TRBJ2-5, with D tentatively TRBD2 (6 bases). With the DNA end fitting TRBJ2-1 better, the J assignment may be wrong. The germline V gene encodes CDR1 SGHAT and CDR2 FQNNGV. The length of the CDR3 is 17 residues. The CDR3 nucleotides are TGTGCCAGCAGCTTAGAGGGGGGTCTAGCGACCTACAATGAGCAGTTCTTC. Protein: CASSLEGGLATYNEQFF.

The rearrangement joins TRBV28 to TRBJ1-1; 8 bases agree with TRBD1. V was pared by 4 bases and J by 1 base, with 5 bases of the junction left unmatched. The CDR3 consists of 15 residues. Per the germline V gene, CDR1 is MDHEN and CDR2 is SYDVKM. The chain's CDR3 is CASSSGGLGNTEAFF. The CDR3 DNA reads TGTGCCAGCAGTTCAGGGGGCCTAGGGAACACTGAAGCTTTCTTT.

This clonotype was seen a few times. This sequence joins TRBV7-2 and TRBJ1-6, with D uncertain. Per the germline V gene, CDR1 is SGHTA and CDR2 is FQGNSA. This CDR3 spans 12 amino acids. The ends were cut back, 3 bases at V and 7 bases at J, with 4 bases in the middle. The chain's CDR3 is CASSLGNSPLHF. CDR3 DNA sequence: TGTGCCAGCAGCTTGGGGAATTCACCCCTCCACTTT.

This clonotype turned up a few times. The rearrangement links TRBV7-9 to TRBJ2-5; the match to TRBD1 covers 7 bases. The CDR3 contains 14 residues. The ends lost 0 bases at V and 5 bases at J; junction bases unmatched: 3. Germline CDR1 is SEHNR and CDR2 is FQNEAQ (reference sequence). As DNA, the CDR3 is TGTGCCAGCAGCTTAGCCGGGACAGACGAGACCCAGTACTTC. Translation gives CASSLAGTDETQYF.